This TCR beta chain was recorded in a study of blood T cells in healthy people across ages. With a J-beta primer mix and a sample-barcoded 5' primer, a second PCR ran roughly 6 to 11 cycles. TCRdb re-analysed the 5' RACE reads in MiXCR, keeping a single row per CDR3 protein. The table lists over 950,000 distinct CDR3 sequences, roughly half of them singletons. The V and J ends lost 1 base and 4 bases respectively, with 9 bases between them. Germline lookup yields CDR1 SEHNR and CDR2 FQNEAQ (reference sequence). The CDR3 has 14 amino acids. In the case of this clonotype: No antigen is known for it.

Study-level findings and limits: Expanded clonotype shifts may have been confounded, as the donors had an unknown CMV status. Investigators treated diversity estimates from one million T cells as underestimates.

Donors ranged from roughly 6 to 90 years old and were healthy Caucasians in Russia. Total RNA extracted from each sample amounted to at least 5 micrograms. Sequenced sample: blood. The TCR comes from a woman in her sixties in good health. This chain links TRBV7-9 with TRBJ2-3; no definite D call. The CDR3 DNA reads TGTGCCAGCAGCTTAGAGGGCCCTGCAGATACGCAGTATTTT. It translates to CASSLEGPADTQYF.